This TCR beta chain was recorded in a study of blood T cells in healthy people across ages. Germline V gene sequence: CDR1 SQVTM, CDR2 ANQGSEA. The V end lost 8 bases, the J end lost 11 bases, and 18 bases lay between the germline ends. The CDR3 is 11 residues long. This clonotype has only one observation. PCR was performed a second time for about 7 to 11 cycles using a sample-barcoded 5' primer and a J-beta primer mix. TCRdb re-derived calls from the 5' RACE reads in MiXCR, one entry per CDR3 protein. This sample yields hundreds of thousands of distinct CDR3 sequences, of which roughly 41% are seen a single time; around 30% belongs to the top ten.

The genes are TRBV29-1 and TRBJ2-5, with a possible D match to TRBD1 (6 bases). The sequence came from an elderly man in good health. The sequenced sample consisted of blood. The CDR3 coding sequence is TGCAGCACTTACAGGGACAATGAGCAGTACTTC. Its protein is CSTYRDNEQYF.